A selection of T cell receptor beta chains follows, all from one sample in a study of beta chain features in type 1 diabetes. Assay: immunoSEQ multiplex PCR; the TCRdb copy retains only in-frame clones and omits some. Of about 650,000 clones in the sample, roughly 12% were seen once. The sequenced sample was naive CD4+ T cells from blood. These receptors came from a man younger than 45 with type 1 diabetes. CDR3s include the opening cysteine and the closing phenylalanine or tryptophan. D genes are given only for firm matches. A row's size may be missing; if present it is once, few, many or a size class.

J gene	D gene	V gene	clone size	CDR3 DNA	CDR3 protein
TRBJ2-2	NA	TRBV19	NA	TGTGCCAGTAGTATAACGGGGCAGGGAATTACCGGGGAGCTGTTTTTT	CASSITGQGITGELFF
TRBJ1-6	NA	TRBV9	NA	TGTGCCAGCCGAGCTTGGTGGGACTCCTATAATTCACCCCTCCACTTT	CASRAWWDSYNSPLHF
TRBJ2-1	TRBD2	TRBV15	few	TGTGCCACCAGCAGAGAACTAGCCGGGACTAGCGGCTCCTACAATGAGCAGTTCTTC	CATSRELAGTSGSYNEQFF
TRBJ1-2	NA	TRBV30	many	TGTGCCTGGAGACCCAGCAGTTCTTACTATGGCTACACCTTC	CAWRPSSSYYGYTF
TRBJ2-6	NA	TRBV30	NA	TGTGCCTGGAGTGTCTCCACTGGGGCCAACGTCCTGACTTTC	CAWSVSTGANVLTF
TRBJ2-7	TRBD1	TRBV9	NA	TGTGCCAGCAGCGTAGAGGGACAGGGGGCTGACGAGCAGTACTTC	CASSVEGQGADEQYF
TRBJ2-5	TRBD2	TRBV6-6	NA	TGTGCCAGCAGCCCCGGACTAGCGCCTCAAGAGACCCAGTACTTC	CASSPGLAPQETQYF
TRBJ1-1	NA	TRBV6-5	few	TGTGCCAGCAGTTCGAACACTGAAGCTTTCTTT	CASSSNTEAFF
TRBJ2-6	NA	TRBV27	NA	TGTGCCAGCAGCTCTGGGGCCAACTCCAACGTCCTGACTTTC	CASSSGANSNVLTF
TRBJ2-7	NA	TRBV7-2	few	TGTGCCAGCAGCTTACAGGGTGAAGGAATATCCTACGAGCAGTACTTC	CASSLQGEGISYEQYF
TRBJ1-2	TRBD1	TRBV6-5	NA	TGTGCCAGCAGTTACTCCCTACTGGACAGGTCCTATGGCTACACCTTC	CASSYSLLDRSYGYTF
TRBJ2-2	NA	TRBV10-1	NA	TGCGCCAGCAGTGACAACTGGGGCGCCGGGGAGCTGTTTTTT	CASSDNWGAGELFF
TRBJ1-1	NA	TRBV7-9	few	TGTGCCAGCAGCTTAGATGCGGGTCATACTGAAGCTTTCTTT	CASSLDAGHTEAFF
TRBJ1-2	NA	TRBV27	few	TGTGCCAGCAGTCCCTACCGGGAGGTTAACTATGGCTACACCTTC	CASSPYREVNYGYTF
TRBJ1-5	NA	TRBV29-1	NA	TGCAGCGTTACCCTACAGGACAATCAGCCCCAGCATTTT	CSVTLQDNQPQHF
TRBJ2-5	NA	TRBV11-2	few	TGTGCCAGCAGCTACTCCGGTCAGTCCGAGACCCAGTACTTC	CASSYSGQSETQYF
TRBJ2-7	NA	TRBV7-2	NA	TGTGCCAGCAGTCGGGAGGGGGCGAACTACGAGCAGTACTTC	CASSREGANYEQYF
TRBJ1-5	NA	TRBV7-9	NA	TGTGCCAGCAGCCCCGTTTCGGCTCAGCCCCAGCATTTT	CASSPVSAQPQHF
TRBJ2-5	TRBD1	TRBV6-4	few	TGTGCCAGCAGTGAAAGGACAGGGAGGCAAGAGACCCAGTACTTC	CASSERTGRQETQYF
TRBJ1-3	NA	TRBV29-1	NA	TGCAGCGTTGACGTCCTACAGGGAGTAGGAAACACCATATATTTT	CSVDVLQGVGNTIYF
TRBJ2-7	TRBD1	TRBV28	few	TGTGCCAGCAGTCTCCCGGGACAGGGCTACGAGCAGTACTTC	CASSLPGQGYEQYF
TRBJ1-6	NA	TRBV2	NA	TGTGCCGGCACACAGGGCCAGGATTCACCCCTCCACTTT	CAGTQGQDSPLHF